This T cell receptor (beta chain) was documented in a study of beta chain features in type 1 diabetes. Findings of the study overall: Diminished insertions and augmented deletions at VDJ junctions characterized type 1 diabetes patients. People with Type 1 diabetes carried modestly yet significantly shorter TCRB CDR3s in all four CD4+ subsets.

Of note for this clone: What it recognizes is unknown.

Trimming left V 1 base short and J 1 base short, with 5 bases between. From germline, CDR1 is SGHRS and CDR2 YFSETQ. This CDR3 is 13 amino acids long. Since all of the isolated RNA was reverse transcribed, expressed TCRB transcripts were what got sequenced. Measured with immunoSEQ multiplex PCR; TCRdb has only the in-frame clones, and not every one. The sample lists 45,000 to 60,000 clones; around 45% were seen once. J is TRBJ1-1 and V is TRBV5-1; D uncertain. Sequenced: stem cell memory CD4+ T cells from blood. The sequence was obtained from a man between 25 and 39 years old with type 1 diabetes. The CDR3 reads CASSLIRNTEAFF. The CDR3 DNA reads as TGCGCCAGCAGCTTGATCAGGAACACTGAAGCTTTCTTT.